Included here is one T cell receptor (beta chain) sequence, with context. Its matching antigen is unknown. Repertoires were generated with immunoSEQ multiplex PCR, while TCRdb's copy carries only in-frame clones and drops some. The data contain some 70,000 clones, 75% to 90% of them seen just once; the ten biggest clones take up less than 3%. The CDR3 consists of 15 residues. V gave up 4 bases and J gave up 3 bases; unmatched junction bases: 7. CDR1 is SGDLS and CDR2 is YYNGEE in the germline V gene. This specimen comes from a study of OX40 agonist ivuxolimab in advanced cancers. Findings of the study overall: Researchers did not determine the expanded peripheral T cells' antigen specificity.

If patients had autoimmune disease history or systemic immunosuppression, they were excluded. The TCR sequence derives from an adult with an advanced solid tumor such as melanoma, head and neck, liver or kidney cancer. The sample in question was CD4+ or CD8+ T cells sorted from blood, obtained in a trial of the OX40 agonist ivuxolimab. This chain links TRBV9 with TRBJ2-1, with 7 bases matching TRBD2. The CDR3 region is CASSPSGDHYNEQFF. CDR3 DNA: TGTGCCAGCAGCCCGAGCGGGGACCACTACAATGAGCAGTTCTTC.